The present entry profiles one TCR beta chain with its context. This sample was taken from a study of T cell changes during pregnancy in multiple sclerosis. TCRdb's table, derived via immunoSEQ multiplex PCR, lists solely in-frame clones and lacks some. The sample includes approximately 90,000 clones, around 94% of them seen just once. Germline CDR1 SEHNR, CDR2 FQNEAQ (reference sequence). V dropped 5 bases and J dropped 4 bases, with 12 bases sitting between them. The CDR3 loop spans 13 amino acids. Specimen: peripheral blood, collected in the third trimester of pregnancy. The chain employs TRBV7-9 and TRBJ2-7, with unresolved D. This TCR was sampled from a female donor with multiple sclerosis, enrolled in a pregnancy study. CDR3 in DNA: TGTGCCAGCAGCCGTGGCGGTAGATACGAGCAGTACTTC. It yields the protein CASSRGGRYEQYF.